The present TCR beta chain was sequenced within a study of CD8 T cells in ankylosing spondylitis. Germline V gives CDR1 SGHRS, CDR2 YFSETQ. The V end lost 3 bases, the J end lost 0 bases, and 9 bases lay between the germline ends. The CDR3 sequence is 14 residues long. Via MiXCR, TCRdb re-called the 5' RACE reads, giving one row per CDR3 protein. Of around 330,000 distinct CDR3 sequences in the sample, roughly 10% were seen once. The sequence came from a female donor with ankylosing spondylitis or in good health (not recorded which). Sequencing was performed on blood, either unsorted or a sorted T cell fraction (not recorded which). The rearrangement uses TRBV5-1 and TRBJ1-1; no firm D call. CDR3 coding DNA: TGCGCCAGCAGCTCGGACGGAGTGAACACTGAAGCTTTCTTT. Encoded protein: CASSSDGVNTEAFF. The entire variable domain, with the rest obtained from reference TRBV5-1 and TRBJ1-1, is as follows: KAGVTQTPRYLIKTRGQQVTLSCSPISGHRSVSWYQQTPGQGLQFLFEYFSETQRNKGNFPGRFSGRQFSNSRSEMNVSTLELGDSALYLCASSSDGVNTEAFFGQGTRLTVV.